This T cell receptor beta chain stems from a study of control samples from healthy donors and cancer patients. V gave up 8 bases and J gave up 3 bases; unmatched junction bases: 11. From germline, CDR1 is SGHTA and CDR2 FQGNSA. The CDR3 loop spans 15 amino acids. Method: immunoSEQ multiplex PCR; TCRdb's copy keeps in-frame clones and lacks some. The sample has 95,000 to 150,000 clones, 89% seen once; the top ten hold about two fifths. Material for sequencing was blood. The rearrangement uses TRBV7-2 and TRBJ2-7, with TRBD2 matching 9 bases. This sequence originates from a man aged 50 to 60 in good health. The CDR3 sequence is CASAGLSRGGYEQYF. The CDR3 DNA reads TGTGCCAGCGCGGGCCTATCGCGGGGGGGCTACGAGCAGTACTTC.